The next 27 T cell receptor beta chains were all read from a single sample in a study of blood T cell repertoires in COVID-19. Some clones are missing from TCRdb's copy, which holds only in-frame ones; the method was immunoSEQ multiplex PCR. Here the sample spans 300,000 to 350,000 clones, about 87% being singletons. Specimen: peripheral blood. Every receptor here comes from a woman between 50 and 59 years old with COVID-19, enrolled during active disease.

J is TRBJ2-7 and V is TRBV28, with 8 bases that match TRBD1. This CDR3 spans 18 amino acids. Germline V gene lookup returns CDR1 MDHEN and CDR2 SYDVKM. The V and J ends lost 6 bases and 2 bases, in that order; junction bases with no gene match: 18. The CDR3 nucleotides are TGTGCCAGCAGGGTTACGGCCCTGGACAGGGCCAAAACCTACGAGCAGTACTTC. It is translated as CASRVTALDRAKTYEQYF.

The rearrangement uses TRBV11-3 and TRBJ2-1, with D possibly matching TRBD2 (5 bases). There are 16 residues in the CDR3. The V gene's germline CDR1 is SGHNT and CDR2 YENEEA. The V end was cut by 1 base, the J end by 5 bases, with 15 bases between. The CDR3 reads CASSLVGGLTHNEQFF. DNA for the CDR3: TGTGCCAGCAGCTTAGTTGGAGGCCTGACCCACAATGAGCAGTTCTTC.

This clone came up a few times. The V call is TRBV29-1, the J call TRBJ2-1, with TRBD2 matching over 8 bases. The CDR3 contains 15 residues. CDR1 is SQVTM and CDR2 is ANQGSEA in the germline V gene. Trimming at V came to 4 bases and at J to 9 bases, leaving 14 bases not matched to a gene. The CDR3 coding sequence is TGCAGCGTTGCCCTAAGTAATAGCGGGATTGGTGAGCAGTTCTTC. Its translation: CSVALSNSGIGEQFF.

The genes are TRBV5-4 and TRBJ2-3, with 15 nucleotides matching TRBD2. CDR1 and CDR2 (germline): SGHNT, YYREEE (reference sequence). After removal of 2 bases from V and 3 bases from J, the junction contained 7 bases not matched to a gene. The CDR3 is made up of 18 amino acids. CDR3 bases: TGTGCCAGCAGCTTAGGACTAGCGGGAGGGCTAGGGACAGATACGCAGTATTTT. Its translation: CASSLGLAGGLGTDTQYF.

V usage is TRBV7-2 and J usage is TRBJ2-5, with 11 bases aligning to TRBD2. The CDR3 contains 17 residues. Looked up from germline, CDR1 is SGHTA and CDR2 is FQGNSA. Trimming at V came to 6 bases and at J to 5 bases, leaving 14 bases not matched to a gene. The CDR3 loop is CASRRGLAVGAWETQYF. The CDR3 coding sequence is TGTGCCAGCAGAAGGGGACTAGCGGTTGGGGCATGGGAGACCCAGTACTTC. Based on the CDR3 plus reference TRBV7-2 and TRBJ2-5, the full variable domain is GAGVSQSPSNKVTEKGKDVELRCDPISGHTALYWYRQSLGQGLEFLIYFQGNSAPDKSGLPSDRFSAERTGGSVSTLTIQRTQQEDSAVYLCASRRGLAVGAWETQYFGPGTRLLVL.

This chain joins TRBV27 and TRBJ2-4, with TRBD1 identical over 11 bases. This CDR3 spans 15 amino acids. The J segment lost 8 bases and the V segment lost 7 bases, leaving 10 bases of the junction unmatched. Germline assignment: CDR1 MNHEY and CDR2 SMNVEV (reference sequence). The CDR3 loop is CASTDRGRFRDIQYF. The CDR3 nucleotides are TGTGCCAGCACGGACAGGGGGCGATTTAGGGACATTCAGTACTTC.

The chain joins TRBV7-2 to TRBJ2-4; D not certain. The CDR3 covers 14 residues. V dropped 5 bases and J dropped 3 bases, with 11 bases sitting between them. The germline gives CDR1 SGHTA, CDR2 FQGNSA. CDR3 sequence (DNA): TGTGCCAGCAGCCCATCGAACAGCAAAAACATTCAGTACTTC. Amino acid sequence: CASSPSNSKNIQYF. Full variable domain (rest looked up from reference TRBV7-2 and TRBJ2-4): GAGVSQSPSNKVTEKGKDVELRCDPISGHTALYWYRQSLGQGLEFLIYFQGNSAPDKSGLPSDRFSAERTGGSVSTLTIQRTQQEDSAVYLCASSPSNSKNIQYFGAGTRLSVL.

The V call is TRBV11-2, the J call TRBJ2-1, with 11 bases lining up with TRBD2. The CDR3 length is 15 residues. J was trimmed by 4 bases and V by 5 bases; bases with no gene match: 4. CDR1 is SGHAT and CDR2 is FQNNGV in the germline V gene. The chain's CDR3 is CASSTSGSVYNEQFF. As DNA, the CDR3 is TGTGCCAGCAGCACTAGCGGGAGTGTGTACAATGAGCAGTTCTTC.

The chain combines TRBV19 with TRBJ1-5; 12 bases match TRBD1. Germline loops: CDR1 LNHDA, CDR2 SQIVND (reference sequence). Trimming cost V 8 bases and J 2 bases; bases outside gene matches: 7. The CDR3 sequence is 16 residues long. In DNA, the CDR3 is TGTGCCAGTGGGGGGACAGGGGGCTTTGGCAATCAGCCCCAGCATTTT. Encoded protein: CASGGTGGFGNQPQHF. The variable domain in full, with the rest retrieved from reference TRBV19 and TRBJ1-5, is DGGITQSPKYLFRKEGQNVTLSCEQNLNHDAMYWYRQDPGQGLRLIYYSQIVNDFQKGDIAEGYSVSREKKESFPLTVTSAQKNPTAFYLCASGGTGGFGNQPQHFGDGTRLSIL.

This clone was seen once. The CDR3 DNA sequence: TGTGCCAGCAGCCTAGGACAGACTAGCACAGATACGCAGTATTTT. Protein product: CASSLGQTSTDTQYF. The rearrangement joins TRBV14 to TRBJ2-3; D is possibly TRBD1 (6 bases). The V and J ends lost 4 bases and 0 bases respectively, with 11 bases between them. The germline V gene has CDR1 SGHDN and CDR2 FVKESK. This CDR3 contains 15 residues.

Worth noting for this clone: The sample has other DNA sequences that encode this CDR3 too. The V gene is TRBV19, the J gene TRBJ2-7, with TRBD1 matching 7 bases. Germline values: CDR1 LNHDA, CDR2 SQIVND (reference sequence). V was clipped by 6 bases and J by 3 bases; unmatched bases: 5. The CDR3 has 13 residues. The CDR3 DNA reads TGTGCCAGTAGCCTAGCAGGGGGCTACGAGCAGTACTTC. Its protein product is CASSLAGGYEQYF.

This chain uses TRBV30 with TRBJ2-5; D is uncertain. From germline, CDR1 is GTSNPN and CDR2 SVGIG (reference sequence). The ends were cut back, 4 bases at V and 1 base at J, with 13 bases in the middle. The CDR3 totals 14 residues. The CDR3 region is CAWTSRPFQETQYF. CDR3 coding DNA: TGTGCCTGGACATCGCGGCCATTCCAAGAGACCCAGTACTTC.

The chain links TRBV2 to TRBJ1-2; D is unresolved. The ends were cut back, 8 bases at V and 1 base at J, with 23 bases in the middle. This CDR3 has 17 amino acids. Per the germline V gene, CDR1 is SNHLY and CDR2 is FYNNEI. The CDR3 sequence: CASPSAGSQVLNYGYTF. In nucleotides, the CDR3 is TGTGCCAGCCCATCCGCGGGGTCCCAAGTGCTTAACTATGGCTACACCTTC.

The chain combines TRBV10-1 with TRBJ2-7, with 12 positions matching TRBD2. This CDR3 region has 15 residues. The V segment lost 5 bases and the J segment 6 bases; nucleotides outside the gene matches: 8. CDR1 and CDR2 (germline): WNHNN, SYGVQD (reference sequence). The chain's CDR3 is CASSILAGGPGEQYF. In DNA form, the CDR3 reads TGCGCCAGCAGTATCCTAGCGGGAGGGCCAGGCGAGCAGTACTTC.

This chain's CDR3 is CASSLYPPGGGGMNTEAFF. CDR3 bases: TGTGCCAGCAGTTTGTATCCCCCGGGGGGCGGGGGAATGAACACTGAAGCTTTCTTT. The V gene is TRBV27, the J gene TRBJ1-1; D perhaps matches TRBD1 (6 bases). The CDR3 extends over 19 amino acids. The germline V gene encodes CDR1 MNHEY and CDR2 SMNVEV (reference sequence). V lost 3 bases to trimming and J lost 0 bases, with 23 bases between them.

The genes are TRBV6-6 and TRBJ2-1; TRBD2 is a possible D gene (5 bases). Germline CDR1 and CDR2: MNHNY and SVGAGI (reference sequence). V dropped 8 bases and J dropped 9 bases, with 20 bases sitting between them. This CDR3 spans 14 amino acids. The CDR3 nucleotides read TGTGCCAGCGCGCTCAGCGGCGGCGACGGTGAGCAGTTCTTC. It codes for CASALSGGDGEQFF.

V usage is TRBV7-9 and J usage is TRBJ1-6, with TRBD1 matching over 8 bases. The CDR3 is 15 residues long. Germline V gives CDR1 SEHNR, CDR2 FQNEAQ (reference sequence). V lost 6 bases, J lost 10 bases, and 11 bases stayed unmatched. The CDR3 coding sequence is TGTGCCAGCAGGACAGGACAGGGCGTGGAGTCACCCCTCCACTTT. Translated: CASRTGQGVESPLHF.

The chain couples TRBV11-2 to TRBJ1-4; the D is unclear. The V gene lost 5 bases and the J gene lost 7 bases, with 17 bases spanning the gap. Looked up from germline, CDR1 is SGHAT and CDR2 is FQNNGV. The CDR3 runs to 15 residues. CDR3 amino acids: CASSDRGLGSEKLFF. Written as DNA, the CDR3 is TGTGCCAGCAGCGATAGAGGTCTTGGGAGTGAAAAACTGTTTTTT. The whole variable domain, remainder taken from reference TRBV11-2 and TRBJ1-4, is EAGVAQSPRYKIIEKRQSVAFWCNPISGHATLYWYQQILGQGPKLLIQFQNNGVVDDSQLPKDRFSAERLKGVDSTLKIQPAKLEDSAVYLCASSDRGLGSEKLFFGSGTQLSVL.

V gene TRBV19 combines with J gene TRBJ2-5, with D perhaps matching TRBD2 (5 bases). In germline, CDR1 is LNHDA, CDR2 SQIVND (reference sequence). CDR3 length: 13 amino acids. The ends were cut back, 5 bases at V and 3 bases at J, with 10 bases in the middle. The CDR3 spells CASSGSVKETQYF. The CDR3 DNA reads as TGTGCCAGTAGTGGTAGCGTGAAAGAGACCCAGTACTTC.

V gene TRBV27 combines with J gene TRBJ2-5, with 10 bases identical to TRBD2. CDR1 and CDR2 (germline): MNHEY, SMNVEV (reference sequence). Trimming took 6 bases from V and 3 from J; bases not matched to a gene: 7. This CDR3 spans 15 amino acids. CDR3 region: CASRPLAGVEETQYF. CDR3 in DNA: TGTGCCAGCAGACCCCTAGCGGGAGTCGAAGAGACCCAGTACTTC.

This chain links TRBV5-1 with TRBJ1-1; D may be TRBD1 (6 bases). The CDR3 loop spans 14 amino acids. Trimming pared 3 bases from V and 1 base from J, leaving 10 bases between. Germline CDR1 and CDR2: SGHRS and YFSETQ. CDR3 DNA: TGCGCCAGCAGCTGGGAACAGGGGAACACTGAAGCTTTCTTT. Protein sequence: CASSWEQGNTEAFF.

V usage is TRBV24-1 and J usage is TRBJ2-1; TRBD2 matches at 16 bases. The CDR3 covers 18 residues. CDR1 is KGHDR and CDR2 is SFDVKD in the germline V gene. V gave up 4 bases and J gave up 6 bases; unmatched junction bases: 8. The CDR3 DNA sequence: TGTGCCACCAGTGAGACGGGACTAGCGGGAGGGCCTCCCAATGAGCAGTTCTTC. It specifies CATSETGLAGGPPNEQFF.

V gene TRBV30 combines with J gene TRBJ2-7, with 10 positions matching TRBD1. Germline V gene data show CDR1 as GTSNPN and CDR2 as SVGIG (reference sequence). This CDR3 is 13 amino acids long. V was pared by 5 bases and J by 2 bases, with 3 bases of the junction left unmatched. The CDR3 bases are TGTGCCTGGCGGACAGGGGGGGCCTACGAGCAGTACTTC. It encodes CAWRTGGAYEQYF.

The gene calls are TRBV19 and TRBJ1-5, with no clear D. Trimming cost V 5 bases and J 2 bases, with 7 bases left between them. In germline, CDR1 is LNHDA, CDR2 SQIVND (reference sequence). The CDR3 runs 13 residues. The CDR3: CASSSTGNQPQHF. In nucleotides, the CDR3 is TGTGCCAGTAGTTCAACGGGCAATCAGCCCCAGCATTTT.

V usage is TRBV4-2 and J usage is TRBJ1-2; TRBD1 is a possible D gene (5 bases). Germline CDR1 LGHNA, CDR2 YNFKEQ. Between the trimmed V and J ends, which lost 0 bases and 6 bases, there was a span of 14 bases. There are 15 residues in the CDR3. The CDR3 loop is CASSQDFQGMDGYTF. In DNA, the CDR3 is TGTGCCAGCAGCCAAGATTTTCAGGGTATGGATGGCTACACCTTC.

This clone was seen only once. The chain joins TRBV5-1 to TRBJ1-2; D not certain. Trimming removed 4 bases at V and 4 bases at J, with 11 bases between. CDR3 length: 13 residues. CDR1 is SGHRS, CDR2 YFSETQ, per germline. CDR3 sequence: CASSGTASYGYTF. The DNA for the CDR3 is TGCGCCAGCAGCGGTACAGCCAGCTATGGCTACACCTTC. The entire variable domain, with the rest obtained from reference TRBV5-1 and TRBJ1-2, is as follows: KAGVTQTPRYLIKTRGQQVTLSCSPISGHRSVSWYQQTPGQGLQFLFEYFSETQRNKGNFPGRFSGRQFSNSRSEMNVSTLELGDSALYLCASSGTASYGYTFGSGTRLTVV.

V and J are TRBV27 and TRBJ1-2; no firm D call. CDR3 length: 16 amino acids. Germline values: CDR1 MNHEY, CDR2 SMNVEV (reference sequence). Trimming took off 1 base at V and 3 bases at J, with 15 bases between the two ends. CDR3 sequence (DNA): TGTGCCAGCAGTTTATGGGCCTCCATACAACACTATGGCTACACCTTC. It encodes CASSLWASIQHYGYTF.